One and the same sample provided the 8 T cell receptor beta chains below, sequenced in a study of T-cell reconstitution after alpha-beta-depleted transplantation in children. The authors prepared the TCRbeta library with unique molecular identifiers. TCRdb used MiXCR to reprocess the PCR reads, holding one entry per CDR3 protein. The data contain more than 85,000 distinct CDR3 sequences, approximately 6% of them singletons. The specimen was PBMCs, mostly from graft donor cells, collected 60 days after TCRalphabeta/CD19-depleted stem cell transplant. The receptors come from a female patient aged 2-10 years who had a stem cell transplant for Fanconi anemia, so the T cells may come from the graft donor.

This clonotype was picked up many times. The chain uses TRBV3-1 and TRBJ2-2, with TRBD2 matching over 10 bases. Germline V gene data show CDR1 as LGHDT and CDR2 as YNNKEL (reference sequence). V was clipped by 3 bases and J by 0 bases; unmatched bases: 1. The CDR3 runs 16 residues. The CDR3 reads CASSHLAGANTGELFF. Written as DNA, the CDR3 is TGTGCCAGCAGCCATCTAGCGGGGGCGAACACCGGGGAGCTGTTTTTT. Filled out from reference TRBV3-1 and TRBJ2-2, the complete variable domain reads DTAVSQTPKYLVTQMGNDKSIKCEQNLGHDTMYWYKQDSKKFLKIMFSYNNKELIINETVPNRFSPKSPDKAHLNLHINSLELGDSAVYFCASSHLAGANTGELFFGEGSRLTVL.

This clonotype was detected ten times or more. The V and J genes are TRBV5-1 and TRBJ2-1, with D perhaps matching TRBD1 (8 bases). The CDR3 extends over 17 amino acids. Germline CDR1 reads SGHRS; CDR2 reads YFSETQ. V shed 4 bases and J shed 6 bases, with 23 bases lying between them. The CDR3 loop is CASSASFRGRGINEQFF. The CDR3 nucleotides are TGCGCCAGCAGCGCCTCCTTCAGGGGGCGGGGGATCAATGAGCAGTTCTTC.

This clonotype was seen a few times. This CDR3 is CASSLAARDGGMQETQYF. The DNA for the CDR3 is TGCGCCAGCAGCTTGGCAGCGAGAGACGGGGGGATGCAAGAGACCCAGTACTTC. The chain is built from TRBV5-1 and TRBJ2-5, with 7 nucleotides matching TRBD2. This CDR3 contains 18 residues. V dropped 0 bases and J dropped 2; count of bases not matched to a gene: 13. Per germline, CDR1 SGHRS and CDR2 YFSETQ.

This clonotype was seen ten or more times. The genes are TRBV7-2 and TRBJ2-3; D unresolved. Between the trimmed V and J ends, which lost 5 bases and 6 bases, there was a span of 9 bases. Germline values: CDR1 SGHTA, CDR2 FQGNSA. This CDR3 comprises 12 residues. In DNA, the CDR3 is TGTGCCAGCAGCCACAGTGACGATACGCAGTATTTT. Residues: CASSHSDDTQYF. Filled out from reference TRBV7-2 and TRBJ2-3, the complete variable domain reads GAGVSQSPSNKVTEKGKDVELRCDPISGHTALYWYRQSLGQGLEFLIYFQGNSAPDKSGLPSDRFSAERTGGSVSTLTIQRTQQEDSAVYLCASSHSDDTQYFGPGTRLTVL.

A few counts support this clonotype. J is TRBJ1-6 and V is TRBV10-3; D remains ambiguous. The CDR3 has 14 amino acids. The V gene's germline CDR1 is ENHRY and CDR2 SYGVKD. V was cut by 2 bases and J by 10 bases, with 12 bases left in between. The DNA for the CDR3 is TGTGCCATCAGTGAGAGAACCTGGGAGTCACCCCTCCACTTT. Residues: CAISERTWESPLHF.

To note about this clonotype: A read error may explain this, as a much larger clone is one base away. This likely comes from a read error, as the CDR3 has no conserved phenylalanine or tryptophan at its end. The rearrangement uses TRBV28 and TRBJ2-7; D gene uncertain. The germline V gene has CDR1 MDHEN and CDR2 SYDVKM. The germline V and J ends were trimmed by 3 bases and 0 bases, with 6 bases remaining between them. The CDR3 has 13 amino acids. The CDR3 DNA sequence: TGTGCCAGCAGTTTTCCCTCCTCCTACGAGCAGTACTCC. Translation: CASSFPSSYEQYS.

The V gene is TRBV5-1, the J gene TRBJ2-7; D possibly uses TRBD1 or TRBD2 (5 bases each). V dropped 0 bases and J dropped 2 bases, with 12 bases sitting between them. Germline lookup yields CDR1 SGHRS and CDR2 YFSETQ. This CDR3 region has 15 residues. CDR3 sequence (DNA): TGCGCCAGCAGCTTGGGAGGGGCGCCTGCCTACGAGCAGTACTTC. This gives the protein CASSLGGAPAYEQYF.

The chain couples TRBV4-2 to TRBJ2-5; TRBD1 matches at 7 bases. This CDR3 has 12 residues. After removal of 8 bases from V and 4 bases from J, the junction contained 4 bases not matched to a gene. Germline CDR1 is LGHNA and CDR2 is YNFKEQ. The CDR3 loop reads CASGWTGETQYF. CDR3 DNA sequence: TGTGCCAGCGGGTGGACAGGAGAGACCCAGTACTTC.